A single sample is the source of the 8 T cell receptor beta chains below, sequenced in a study of T-cell reconstitution after alpha-beta-depleted transplantation in children. Unique molecular identifiers were built into the TCRbeta library. TCRdb itself ran the PCR reads through MiXCR, one entry per CDR3 protein. The profile covers about 540,000 distinct CDR3 sequences, with approximately 20% appearing a single time and 3.3% taken by the ten largest. Sequencing used PBMCs from the stem cell graft donor, obtained from the stem cell graft. All receptors derive from a human donor who donated a stem cell graft to a child with acute lymphoblastic leukemia.

Only a few counts were recorded for this clonotype. This rearrangement joins TRBV30 to TRBJ2-1; TRBD2 matches at 10 bases. Losses at the gene ends were 2 bases for V and 9 bases for J; bases not matched to a gene: 4. Per germline, CDR1 GTSNPN and CDR2 SVGIG (reference sequence). This CDR3 has 13 amino acids. The CDR3: CAWSPLAGLEQFF. The CDR3 nucleotides read TGTGCCTGGAGTCCACTAGCGGGACTTGAGCAGTTCTTC.

This clonotype was seen a few times. The gene calls are TRBV5-1 and TRBJ2-7; D possibly corresponds to TRBD1 (5 bases). V lost 4 bases and J lost 5, with 13 bases in between. Germline V gives CDR1 SGHRS, CDR2 YFSETQ. The CDR3 is 13 residues long. CDR3 bases: TGCGCCAGCAGCAGCTCAGGGTACCACGAGCAGTACTTC. Its protein product is CASSSSGYHEQYF.

The chain employs TRBV5-6 and TRBJ2-7, with TRBD2 matching 8 bases. The CDR3 is 18 amino acids. With 0 bases clipped from V and 5 bases from J, the junction kept 16 bases outside the gene matches. Germline V gives CDR1 SGHDT, CDR2 YYEEEE. The CDR3 region has the DNA TGTGCCAGCAGCTTGGGGTGGGGAGCGGGGGCCGAAGGAGACGAGCAGTACTTC. Translated, it gives CASSLGWGAGAEGDEQYF.

The J gene is TRBJ2-7, the V gene TRBV20-1; 7 bases agree with TRBD2. Germline CDR1 is DFQATT and CDR2 is SNEGSKA (reference sequence). After removal of 6 bases from V and 0 bases from J, the junction contained 8 bases not matched to a gene. This CDR3 is built from 14 residues. CDR3 region: CSANRGVDSYEQYF. CDR3 coding DNA: TGCAGTGCCAACCGGGGGGTTGACTCCTACGAGCAGTACTTC.

This clonotype was seen only a few times. The chain combines TRBV15 with TRBJ2-1, with 10 bases fitting TRBD1. With V trimmed by 2 bases and J by 0 bases, 10 bases remained unmatched. The CDR3 is 19 amino acids. Germline V gene data show CDR1 as LNHNV and CDR2 as YYDKDF (reference sequence). CDR3 protein: CATSRNRDRGRNSYNEQFF. The CDR3 nucleotides read TGTGCCACCAGCAGAAACCGGGACAGGGGCCGAAACTCCTACAATGAGCAGTTCTTC.

This clonotype was observed a handful of times. The chain has TRBV29-1 and TRBJ1-2, with TRBD1 as a possible D gene (6 bases). The V and J ends lost 3 bases and 4 bases respectively, with 12 bases between them. The germline gives CDR1 SQVTM, CDR2 ANQGSEA. This CDR3 region has 13 residues. CDR3 coding DNA: TGCAGCGTTGAGGAGGGACAAATCTATGGCTACACCTTC. Translation gives CSVEEGQIYGYTF.

J is TRBJ2-2 and V is TRBV7-9; D may be TRBD2 (6 bases). CDR1 and CDR2 (germline): SEHNR, FQNEAQ (reference sequence). V lost 1 base and J lost 1, with 13 bases in between. The CDR3 sequence is 17 residues long. The CDR3: CASSLDPDYRNTGELFF. CDR3 nucleotide sequence: TGTGCCAGCAGCTTAGACCCGGACTATAGGAACACCGGGGAGCTGTTTTTT.

The genes are TRBV25-1 and TRBJ2-4; the D gene is possibly TRBD2 (5 bases). Looked up from germline, CDR1 is MGHDK and CDR2 is SYGVNS. Trimming took 5 bases from V and 8 from J, leaving 16 bases between them. This CDR3 contains 14 residues. The CDR3 DNA is TGTGCCAGCAGTCCAGACTATTCCTGGGACATTCAGTACTTC. Its protein is CASSPDYSWDIQYF.